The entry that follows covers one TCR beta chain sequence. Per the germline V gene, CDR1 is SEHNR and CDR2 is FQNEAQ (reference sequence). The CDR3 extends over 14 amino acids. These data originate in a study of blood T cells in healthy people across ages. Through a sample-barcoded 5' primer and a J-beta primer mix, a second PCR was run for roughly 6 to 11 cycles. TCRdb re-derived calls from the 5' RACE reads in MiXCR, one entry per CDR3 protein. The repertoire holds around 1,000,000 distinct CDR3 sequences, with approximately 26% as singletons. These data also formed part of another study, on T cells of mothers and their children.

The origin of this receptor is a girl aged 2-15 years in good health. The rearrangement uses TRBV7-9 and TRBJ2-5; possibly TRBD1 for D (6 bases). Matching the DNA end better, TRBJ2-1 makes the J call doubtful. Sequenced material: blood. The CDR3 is CASSSTLQGNEQFF. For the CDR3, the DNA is TGTGCCAGCAGTTCAACTCTACAGGGCAATGAGCAGTTCTTC.